This TCR beta chain is drawn from a study of identical twins. Looked up from germline, CDR1 is SGHRS and CDR2 is YFSETQ. The junction had 12 bases not matched to a gene; V was cut back by 2 bases and J by 13 bases. The CDR3 is 14 amino acids. TCRdb reprocessed the 5' RACE reads with MiXCR, giving one entry per CDR3 protein. The top ten hold roughly 3% of the sample, which has 450,000 or so distinct CDR3 sequences, 20% to 25% seen once. In addition, the sample was reused for a study of T cells expressing NK-cell markers. From that report: Of the CD8+ T cell pool in about 6 donors, roughly 1.0-8% was accounted for by dominant NKG2C+ clonotypes. These clonotypes additionally ranked first within the CD3+CD56-NKG2C+ fraction of a handful of donors. Nothing established the HCMV specificity of expanded NKG2C+ T cell clones.

V is TRBV5-1 and J is TRBJ1-2; the match to TRBD1 covers 9 bases. This clonotype was obtained from a woman aged 18-29 years in good health. Sequencing was carried out using CD4+ T cells sorted from blood. The CDR3 DNA sequence: TGCGCCAGCAGCTTCGGGACAGGGCCCACTCAATCCACCTTC. Protein: CASSFGTGPTQSTF.